These T cell receptor beta chains were read from a single sample in a study of T-cell memory formation after mild COVID-19. From the 5' RACE reads, TCRdb called clonotypes with MiXCR, one entry per CDR3 protein. The data contain 150,000 to 200,000 distinct CDR3 sequences, around 10% of them seen just once; the ten biggest clones take up approximately 3.4%. Sequencing was done on a sample of PBMCs or a T cell subset sorted from them (not recorded which). The receptor source for this set is a man in his late teens or twenties who had mild COVID-19 (a few samples of this study predate the infection). Cell type and time point are not known. Each CDR3 is given with its conserved first and last residue. The D gene is left open where the match is weak.

D gene	V gene	J gene	CDR3 protein
TRBD2	TRBV7-8	TRBJ2-7	CASSFKRGKSYEQYF
.	TRBV5-1	TRBJ2-2	CASSSHTAGELFF
TRBD1	TRBV20-1	TRBJ2-7	CSARGSRGQGSGEQYF
.	TRBV10-3	TRBJ1-5	CAISADRDSNQPQHF
.	TRBV6-5	TRBJ2-3	CASSYGGRTDTQYF
TRBD1	TRBV12-3/TRBV12-4	TRBJ2-4	CASSLAQTGVAKNIQYF
.	TRBV5-1	TRBJ1-1	CDSSLEENTEAFF
.	TRBV5-1	TRBJ2-5	CASSSSDSQETQYF
.	TRBV5-1	TRBJ2-3	CASRDTSGTDTQYF
.	TRBV5-6	TRBJ2-3	CASSHWRGEDTQYF
.	TRBV11-2	TRBJ2-3	CASSFPLRGTDTQYF
.	TRBV10-2	TRBJ1-4	CASAGNDVATEKLFF
TRBD2	TRBV3-1	TRBJ2-7	CASSLQGSGVGEQYF
.	TRBV4-3	TRBJ1-1	CASSQVGQQNTEAFF
TRBD1	TRBV7-3	TRBJ2-5	CASSQGQQETQYF
TRBD1	TRBV7-2	TRBJ2-2	CASLQGASTGELFF
.	TRBV20-1	TRBJ2-2	CSARDPRGGNTGELFF
.	TRBV7-9	TRBJ2-2	CASSLEEYVPESTGELFF
.	TRBV4-1	TRBJ1-1	CASSQPTARTEAFF
.	TRBV7-6	TRBJ2-3	CASSLAGWNRVLYF
.	TRBV18	TRBJ2-5	CASSSSDGETQYF
.	TRBV4-3	TRBJ2-5	CASSQVSRIGTTQYF
TRBD1	TRBV4-2	TRBJ1-5	CASSPPGQGYGNQPQHF
TRBD2	TRBV4-3	TRBJ2-7	CASSQADSGVKQYF
.	TRBV5-1	TRBJ2-3	CASSSAGSTQYF
.	TRBV6-2/TRBV6-3	TRBJ2-6	CASSSMTGRSSGANVLTF
TRBD1	TRBV28	TRBJ1-5	CASTLGQGGQPQHF
.	TRBV5-4	TRBJ1-2	CASSSVGQDGYTF
TRBD2	TRBV11-1	TRBJ2-3	CASSFSLAGGTGDTQYF